Sequencing of this T cell receptor (beta chain) was carried out in a study of beta chain features in type 1 diabetes (dated by TCRdb to about 2018). Notes on the research overall: Mean age, gender distribution, total cell number and subset yield did not differ between patients and healthy donors. A total of 85 million to 140 million sorted cells were examined across all samples, and a strong correlation was observed between cell number per subset and RNA yield. In the study, recently diagnosed type 1 diabetes patients and matched healthy donors were compared on the TCRB repertoires of their sorted circulating CD4+ T cell subsets. Naive and central memory subsets were obtained from all 30 or so donors, but regulatory and stem cell-like memory subsets were isolated from only 8 patients and roughly 8 healthy donors. The full study reports these points: Type 1 diabetes patients showed a moderate but significant shortening of TCRB CDR3 length in all four CD4+ subsets. Naive, central memory and regulatory TCRB repertoires appeared to be more similar among patients than among healthy donors. Because cDNA rather than genomic DNA was sequenced, highly expressing activated cells could have been over-represented, although no difference in activation and CD3 levels was found between groups. Fewer insertions and more nucleotide deletions at VDJ recombination sites were observed in patients with type 1 diabetes, implying thymic rearrangement abnormalities. Shorter templates might be favored by PCR, yet because patient and control samples were amplified and corrected together, any such skew would affect both groups equally. Only small numbers of individuals were included in the HLA sub-analyses, which left unresolved whether HLA type had any influence on TCRB rearrangement.

V is reduced by 2 bases and J by 0 bases, leaving a spacing of 11 bases between them. Per the germline V gene, SGHRS is the CDR1 and YFSETQ is the CDR2. There are 16 amino acids in the CDR3, from cysteine to phenylalanine inclusive. Only the CDR3 region is kept as DNA, spanning 48 bases read in frame from base 1. All of the isolated RNA was reverse transcribed with the High Capacity cDNA Reverse Transcription Kit, so expressed TCRB transcripts were sequenced. Naive, central memory and regulatory T cell samples underwent deep immunoSEQ sequencing, averaging around 4 million total reads per sample. Sorted cells were lysed in RLT buffer and RNA was extracted with DNase-treated RNeasy Micro or Mini kits, depending on cell number. To prevent cross-contamination, each cell subset was processed individually, whereas patient and healthy donor samples were processed jointly. The immunoSEQ multiplex PCR was used to amplify TCRB sequences from cDNA, yielding 87-bp fragments that span the CDR3 region. Amplicons were sequenced on the Illumina HiSeq platform. Per the original workflow: Synthetic template baselines were used to correct PCR bias computationally, reads within Hamming distance 2 were collapsed together, and singletons that could not be merged were discarded. By aligning reads against IMGT, V, D and J genes, CDR3 length, and insertions or deletions at six rearrangement sites were assigned. Within each subset, clonotype counts were normalized to sorted cell number, and only after that were true diversity and Gini coefficients computed with the tcR R package. The overlap coefficient, calculated on TCRB nucleotide sequences, was used to quantify repertoire sharing. Out-of-frame TCRB sequences from naive cells were analyzed as a proxy for the pre-selection repertoire. As stored in TCRdb, this immuneACCESS dataset retains in-frame rearrangements with V and J assigned. A fraction of the clones does not appear; measured against another copy, unresolved V genes explain less than half of the discrepancy, and the remainder lacks a known reason. That table furnishes V, J and clone size, whereas the DNA furnished D and trimming. The sample table records hundreds of thousands of clones; around 15% of these occur just once. The ten top clones hold approximately 0.022% of the sample.

Of note for this clone: Its antigen target is currently unknown. One base away there is no much larger clone; base qualities are not given.

From each donor, a single peripheral blood sample of around 0.12 L on average was drawn into heparinised tubes. Using a panel that included CD45RO, CCR7, CD25, CD127, CD95 and CD27, naive, central memory, regulatory and stem cell-like memory CD4+ T cells were sorted on a BD FACSAria II. All sorted populations exceeded 95% purity. PBMCs were isolated right away by Lymphoprep density gradient centrifugation and were stained directly, without culture. So that batch effects would be minimized, each experiment stained and sorted samples in pairs, pairing one healthy donor with one patient. The chain is made from TRBV5-1 and TRBJ2-2; the D gene is possibly TRBD1, with 5 bases matching. The origin of this receptor is a man aged 18 to 35 with type 1 diabetes. The sample was naive CD4+ T cells from blood. The cell subset or site label, read with the paper, signifies: true naive CD4+ T cells. The CDR3 reads CASSFEGQANTGELFF. The DNA is as follows: TGCGCCAGCAGCTTCGAAGGACAAGCGAACACCGGGGAGCTGTTTTTT.